The 27 T cell receptor beta chains in this list originate from one sample, sequenced in a study of T-cell reconstitution after alpha-beta-depleted transplantation in children. The TCRbeta library incorporated unique molecular identifiers. TCRdb redid the calling of the PCR reads with MiXCR, one entry per CDR3 protein. The sample carries about 180,000 distinct CDR3 sequences, roughly 10% recorded once. Sequences were derived from PBMCs, sampled before TCRalphabeta/CD19-depleted stem cell transplant. The receptor source for this set is a boy aged 2 to 9 with acute myeloid leukemia, due to receive a stem cell transplant.

This clonotype came up many times. The V gene is TRBV6-6, the J gene TRBJ1-2, with D possibly being TRBD1 (5 bases). The V gene lost 8 bases and the J gene lost 5 bases, with 12 bases spanning the gap. The germline CDR1 and CDR2 sequences are MNHNY and SVGAGI (reference sequence). The CDR3 runs 12 residues. The CDR3 DNA sequence: TGTGCCAGCGCGGCGACAGAATATGGCTACACCTTC. Translation gives CASAATEYGYTF.

Ten or more counts support this clonotype. The chain links TRBV20-1 to TRBJ1-6; 9 bases match TRBD1. Per the germline V gene, CDR1 is DFQATT and CDR2 is SNEGSKA (reference sequence). The CDR3 is made up of 15 amino acids. After removal of 3 bases from V and 7 bases from J, the junction contained 7 bases not matched to a gene. CDR3 loop: CSASTTGTGNSPLHF. The DNA for the CDR3 is TGCAGTGCTAGTACTACCGGGACAGGGAATTCACCCCTCCACTTT.

Comments on this clonotype: This could be a read error, since a much larger clone is one nucleotide away. The rearrangement uses TRBV20-1 and TRBJ1-5, with D unclear. This CDR3 has 12 amino acids. Trimming stripped 5 bases from V and 7 bases from J, with 12 bases between. Germline CDR1 is DFQATT and CDR2 is SNEGSKA (reference sequence). The CDR3, as DNA: TGCAGTGCTTCCCTTCTCCTACAGCCCCAGCATTTT. This sequence encodes CSASLLLQPQHF.

The genes are TRBV20-1 and TRBJ2-3; D is perhaps TRBD2 (5 bases). The CDR3 has 14 amino acids. Germline assignment: CDR1 DFQATT and CDR2 SNEGSKA (reference sequence). The V and J ends lost 6 bases and 5 bases respectively, with 18 bases between them. The CDR3 protein is CSADSGFRGDTQYF. The CDR3 DNA is TGCAGTGCCGACTCGGGGTTCCGTGGAGATACGCAGTATTTT.

This clonotype was seen repeatedly, ten times or more. The genes are TRBV5-1 and TRBJ1-4; 7 positions agree with TRBD1. V shed 3 bases and J 8 bases; nucleotides not matched to a gene: 4. The germline gives CDR1 SGHRS, CDR2 YFSETQ. The CDR3 loop spans 13 amino acids. As DNA, the CDR3 is TGCGCCAGCAGCTCTAGGGACAGCGAAAAACTGTTTTTT. Translated: CASSSRDSEKLFF.

This clonotype came up many times. This sequence joins TRBV4-1 and TRBJ1-5; D is undetermined. This CDR3 is built from 15 residues. The V and J ends lost 5 bases and 2 bases respectively, with 13 bases between them. Germline V gene sequence: CDR1 MGHRA, CDR2 YSYEKL. CDR3 bases: TGCGCCAGCAGCACACATCAAGACGGCAATCAGCCCCAGCATTTT. The encoded protein is CASSTHQDGNQPQHF.

This clonotype appeared many times. The V and J genes are TRBV6-4 and TRBJ2-3; 9 bases are shared with TRBD2. CDR3 size: 14 residues. Trimming removed 2 bases from V and 4 bases from J; junction bases left unmatched: 1. Germline V gives CDR1 MRHNA, CDR2 SNTAGT. The CDR3 spells CASSDGGGADTQYF. The CDR3 DNA is TGTGCCAGCAGTGACGGCGGGGGGGCAGATACGCAGTATTTT.

The sample holds a few counts of this clonotype. The chain carries TRBV3-1 and TRBJ2-2; D ambiguous. From germline, CDR1 is LGHDT and CDR2 YNNKEL (reference sequence). CDR3 length: 12 residues. V was shortened by 4 bases and J by 6 bases, with 6 bases between the two germline ends. The CDR3 coding sequence is TGTGCCAGCAGCCCCATGGCCGGGGAGCTGTTTTTT. This codes for CASSPMAGELFF.

This clonotype was found many times. The gene calls are TRBV5-1 and TRBJ2-3; the match to TRBD2 covers 9 bases. With V trimmed by 7 bases and J by 0 bases, 12 bases remained unmatched. Germline CDR1 and CDR2: SGHRS and YFSETQ. The CDR3 spans 17 residues. The CDR3 loop reads CASGYSGGRASTDTQYF. The CDR3 DNA follows: TGCGCCAGCGGATATAGCGGGGGCCGAGCTAGCACAGATACGCAGTATTTT.

This clonotype was recorded many times. The chain combines TRBV6-1 with TRBJ2-1; D is tentatively TRBD1 or TRBD2 (5 bases each). Looked up from germline, CDR1 is MNHNS and CDR2 is SASEGT. Trimming stripped 1 base from V and 4 bases from J, with 11 bases between. The CDR3 is made up of 15 amino acids. CDR3 nucleotides: TGTGCCAGCAGTGAAGGAGTGGGACCTTACAATGAGCAGTTCTTC. Protein: CASSEGVGPYNEQFF.

This clonotype was seen at least ten times. This chain links TRBV5-5 with TRBJ1-3; D is perhaps TRBD1 (5 bases). Trimming took off 4 bases at V and 3 bases at J, with 14 bases between the two ends. Germline V gives CDR1 SGHKS, CDR2 YYEKEE (reference sequence). The CDR3 consists of 15 residues. Here the CDR3 reads CASSADAGNGNTIYF. CDR3 sequence (DNA): TGTGCCAGCAGCGCTGACGCAGGGAATGGAAACACCATATATTTT.

This clonotype was observed a few times. The chain carries TRBV12-3 or TRBV12-4 and TRBJ2-1, with 9 bases matching TRBD2. The CDR3 runs to 15 residues. Trimming at V came to 2 bases and at J to 7 bases, leaving 6 bases not matched to a gene. DNA for the CDR3: TGTGCCAGCAGTTTAAGTAGCGGGGGATCTAATGAGCAGTTCTTC. Protein product: CASSLSSGGSNEQFF.

This clonotype was counted at least ten times. V gene TRBV20-1 combines with J gene TRBJ2-3; 8 nucleotides line up with TRBD2. CDR3 size: 15 residues. Unmatched junction bases numbered 13, after V lost 6 bases and J lost 5 bases. Looked up from germline, CDR1 is DFQATT and CDR2 is SNEGSKA (reference sequence). CDR3 region: CSAQKGTSWLDTQYF. The CDR3, as DNA: TGCAGTGCGCAAAAAGGGACTAGTTGGTTAGATACGCAGTATTTT.

This clonotype was counted at least ten times. The chain uses TRBV5-4 and TRBJ1-6, with D possibly TRBD1 on 6 matching bases. Germline V lookup: CDR1 SGHNT, CDR2 YYREEE (reference sequence). The CDR3 totals 13 residues. Trimming took 0 bases from V and 8 from J, leaving 6 bases between them. Written as DNA, the CDR3 is TGTGCCAGCAGCTTGGGACAGGATTCACCCCTCCACTTT. This sequence encodes CASSLGQDSPLHF.

This clonotype was counted many times. This chain joins TRBV5-6 and TRBJ1-1; no clear D gene. V lost 0 bases and J lost 11, with 11 bases in between. CDR3 size: 12 residues. Germline values: CDR1 SGHDT, CDR2 YYEEEE. CDR3 sequence (DNA): TGTGCCAGCAGCTTGGACGAGTCAACTGCTTTCTTT. Protein sequence: CASSLDESTAFF.

This clonotype was counted at least ten times. The V gene is TRBV6-1, the J gene TRBJ2-2; D is possibly TRBD2 (6 bases). The V and J ends lost 10 bases and 0 bases respectively, with 21 bases between them. Germline CDR1 MNHNS, CDR2 SASEGT. The CDR3 contains 17 residues. CDR3 loop: CATHRGGDESNTGELFF. Written as DNA, the CDR3 is TGTGCCACCCACAGAGGCGGGGACGAATCGAACACCGGGGAGCTGTTTTTT.

This clonotype was detected many times. This chain joins TRBV20-1 and TRBJ2-6, with 8 positions matching TRBD1. The V gene end was trimmed by 4 bases and the J gene end by 2 bases; junction bases not matched to a gene: 10. The CDR3 has 17 residues. The germline V gene has CDR1 DFQATT and CDR2 SNEGSKA (reference sequence). The CDR3 nucleotides are TGCAGTGCTATCCCTGGACAGGGTTTCGCTGGGGCCAACGTCCTGACTTTC. Translated, it gives CSAIPGQGFAGANVLTF.

V usage is TRBV7-9 and J usage is TRBJ2-7; D is possibly TRBD1 or TRBD2 (5 bases each). V was shortened by 6 bases and J by 0 bases, with 9 bases between the two germline ends. The CDR3 covers 13 residues. The germline V gene has CDR1 SEHNR and CDR2 FQNEAQ (reference sequence). The CDR3 bases are TGTGCCAGCAGGGGGGAGAGCTCCTACGAGCAGTACGTC. It yields the protein CASRGESSYEQYV.

This clonotype was observed at least ten times. The chain couples TRBV20-1 to TRBJ1-6; no reliable D call. This CDR3 is 14 amino acids long. Germline CDR1 and CDR2: DFQATT and SNEGSKA (reference sequence). V lost 0 bases and J lost 7, with 10 bases in between. In DNA form, the CDR3 reads TGCAGTGCTAGAGATCTCCGGGCCAATTCACCCCTCCACTTT. Its translation is CSARDLRANSPLHF.

This clonotype was detected ten times or more. The chain uses TRBV5-8 and TRBJ2-7; D is undetermined. The germline V and J ends were trimmed by 4 bases and 2 bases, with 16 bases remaining between them. The CDR3 loop spans 15 amino acids. Looked up from germline, CDR1 is SGHTS and CDR2 is YDEGEE. The CDR3 spells CASSLGHLHTYEQYF. CDR3 nucleotide sequence: TGTGCCAGCAGCCTCGGGCACCTACATACCTACGAGCAGTACTTC.

This clonotype was observed many times. J is TRBJ2-7 and V is TRBV3-1; 7 positions agree with TRBD2. CDR1 and CDR2 from the germline V gene are LGHDT and YNNKEL (reference sequence). The CDR3 extends over 18 amino acids. V was clipped by 1 base and J by 2 bases; unmatched bases: 14. The CDR3 nucleotides read TGTGCCAGCAGCCAAGGGTCCCTAGCGGACCCGTGGCCCTACGAGCAGTACTTC. This gives the protein CASSQGSLADPWPYEQYF.

This clonotype was seen many times. This chain links TRBV28 with TRBJ2-2; 8 nucleotides line up with TRBD2. The V gene's germline CDR1 is MDHEN and CDR2 SYDVKM. The CDR3 loop spans 16 amino acids. V lost 3 bases and J lost 1; bases outside the gene matches: 4. CDR3 coding DNA: TGTGCCAGCAGTTTTTCGGGACTAGTGAACACCGGGGAGCTGTTTTTT. Residues: CASSFSGLVNTGELFF.

This clonotype showed up many times. The rearrangement uses TRBV6-1 and TRBJ1-1; a possible D gene is TRBD1 (6 bases). CDR1 MNHNS and CDR2 SASEGT come from the germline V gene. CDR3 length equals 14 residues. The V and J ends lost 5 bases and 6 bases respectively, with 16 bases between them. CDR3: CASSPQGIWAEAFF. The CDR3 nucleotides read TGTGCCAGCAGTCCCCAGGGGATTTGGGCTGAAGCTTTCTTT.

This clonotype appeared many times. The chain is built from TRBV10-3 and TRBJ1-2; D is ambiguous. The CDR3 consists of 15 residues. Germline lookup yields CDR1 ENHRY and CDR2 SYGVKD. Trimming took off 8 bases at V and 0 bases at J, with 16 bases between the two ends. CDR3 loop: CAIDAEESTNYGYTF. The DNA for the CDR3 is TGTGCCATCGACGCCGAAGAGTCTACTAACTATGGCTACACCTTC.

As for this clonotype: Sequence at one end of the junction differs from germline and may be a read error. The chain couples TRBV5-1 to TRBJ1-2, with D possibly TRBD1 on 5 matching bases. The CDR3 totals 17 residues. Per the germline V gene, CDR1 is SGHRS and CDR2 is YFSETQ. The CDR3 DNA follows: TGCGCCAGCAGCTCGACCCGGGACTTGACAGAGAACTATGGCTACCCCTTC. This gives the protein CASSSTRDLTENYGYPF.

This clonotype was seen ten or more times. The chain recombines TRBV7-7 with TRBJ2-7; TRBD1 matches 8 bases. CDR3 length: 15 residues. Germline lookup yields CDR1 SSHAT and CDR2 FNYEAQ (reference sequence). The CDR3 loop is CASSLVDRGSYEQYV. For the CDR3, the DNA is TGTGCTAGCAGCTTAGTTGACAGGGGCTCCTACGAGCAGTACGTC.

This clonotype was detected many times. V is TRBV4-1 and J is TRBJ2-1, with a possible D match to TRBD2 (5 bases). Trimming stripped 3 bases from V and 6 bases from J, with 12 bases between. The CDR3 runs 14 residues. CDR1 is MGHRA, CDR2 YSYEKL, per germline. In nucleotides, the CDR3 is TGCGCCAGCAGCCAGCCTCTGAGCGGCAATGAGCAGTTCTTC. Residues: CASSQPLSGNEQFF.